Presented here are 30 T cell receptor beta chains from one specimen sequenced in a study of blood T cell repertoires in COVID-19. TCRdb's copy holds only in-frame clones and misses some; the assay was immunoSEQ multiplex PCR. The table lists tens of thousands of clones, around 90% of them singletons, with about 4.3% in the top ten. The specimen sequenced was peripheral blood. The receptors come from a woman older than 75 with active or convalescent COVID-19.

V usage is TRBV14 and J usage is TRBJ1-5; no definite D call. The CDR3 is 13 residues long. V was cut by 1 base and J by 3 bases, with 4 bases left in between. Germline CDR1 and CDR2: SGHDN and FVKESK. Here the CDR3 DNA reads TGTGCCAGCAGCCAAGGACTCAATCAGCCCCAGCATTTT. Amino acid sequence: CASSQGLNQPQHF.

The chain links TRBV6-5 to TRBJ1-4, with D possibly TRBD1 on 5 matching bases. In germline, CDR1 is MNHEY, CDR2 SVGAGI. CDR3 length: 15 residues. V lost 2 bases and J lost 5, with 12 bases in between. The CDR3, as DNA: TGTGCCAGCAGTTACAACGACAGAAACAATGAAAAACTGTTTTTT. It encodes CASSYNDRNNEKLFF.

This rearrangement joins TRBV5-5 to TRBJ2-1; D call uncertain. Germline assignment: CDR1 SGHKS and CDR2 YYEKEE (reference sequence). The CDR3 consists of 13 residues. V was cut by 3 bases and J by 6 bases, with 10 bases left in between. CDR3 in amino acids: CASSYQVTNEQFF. DNA of the CDR3: TGTGCCAGCAGCTACCAGGTCACCAATGAGCAGTTCTTC.

The gene calls are TRBV19 and TRBJ2-5; the match to TRBD2 covers 12 bases. The CDR3 is made up of 15 amino acids. CDR1 is LNHDA and CDR2 is SQIVND in the germline V gene (reference sequence). V was pared by 5 bases and J by 3 bases, with 4 bases of the junction left unmatched. The CDR3 spells CASSPLAGGEETQYF. Written as DNA, the CDR3 is TGTGCCAGTAGTCCTCTAGCGGGAGGGGAAGAGACCCAGTACTTC.

This chain connects TRBV6-2 or TRBV6-3 to TRBJ2-7; D uncertain. CDR1 is MNHEY and CDR2 is SVGEGT in the germline V gene. The V end lost 0 bases, the J end lost 4 bases, and 13 bases lay between the germline ends. The CDR3 consists of 15 residues. CDR3 DNA sequence: TGTGCCAGCAGTTACTCGAAAATAGCTTCGTACGAGCAGTACTTC. It is translated as CASSYSKIASYEQYF.

The V and J genes are TRBV11-2 and TRBJ1-1; TRBD1 is a possible D gene (6 bases). Trimming pared 1 base from V and 6 bases from J, leaving 12 bases between. The CDR3 loop spans 14 amino acids. The germline gives CDR1 SGHAT, CDR2 FQNNGV. The CDR3 DNA follows: TGTGCCAGCAGCTTAGCGGGACAAGTATCTGAAGCTTTCTTT. This translates into CASSLAGQVSEAFF.

The chain carries TRBV6-6 and TRBJ2-7; TRBD1 agrees at 8 bases. V dropped 0 bases and J dropped 4; count of bases not matched to a gene: 8. The CDR3 has 16 residues. Per germline, CDR1 MNHNY and CDR2 SVGAGI (reference sequence). The CDR3 bases are TGTGCCAGCAGTTACTCCGCACAGGGGGTAGTATACGAGCAGTACTTC. This gives the protein CASSYSAQGVVYEQYF.

Comments on this clone: No conserved phenylalanine or tryptophan ends this CDR3, so it is likely a read error. The limits of the CDR3 on the DNA are not certain, so only TCRdb's listed CDR3 is given. The chain has TRBV5-1 and TRBJ2-7; the table's D call of TRBD1 was not tested on the DNA. A total of 12 residues make up the CDR3, ends included. Germline CDR1 SGHRS, CDR2 YFSETQ. CDR3 amino acids: CASRLFRDRGLI.

The chain couples TRBV4-3 to TRBJ2-1; 7 bases line up with TRBD2. The ends lost 0 bases at V and 4 bases at J; junction bases unmatched: 15. The CDR3 loop spans 19 amino acids. CDR1 is LGHNA, CDR2 YSLEER, per germline. CDR3 in amino acids: CASSQDLTGGEGTYNEQFF. DNA of the CDR3: TGCGCCAGCAGCCAAGACTTAACTGGGGGGGAGGGAACGTACAATGAGCAGTTCTTC.

The rearrangement links TRBV6-5 to TRBJ1-1, with no clear D. V was clipped by 6 bases and J by 0 bases, with 8 bases between them. Germline CDR1 and CDR2: MNHEY and SVGAGI. CDR3 size: 13 residues. The CDR3 sequence is CASSSRMNTEAFF. Written as DNA, the CDR3 is TGTGCCAGCAGCTCTAGAATGAACACTGAAGCTTTCTTT.

The chain combines TRBV28 with TRBJ2-2; D perhaps matches TRBD1 (6 bases). V was trimmed by 5 bases and J by 7 bases, leaving 17 bases between them. This CDR3 has 15 residues. Germline V gene sequence: CDR1 MDHEN, CDR2 SYDVKM. The CDR3 sequence: CASSPRTGKVGELFF. The CDR3 region has the DNA TGTGCCAGCAGTCCCCGAACAGGGAAGGTCGGGGAGCTGTTTTTT.

The chain joins TRBV4-1 to TRBJ1-1, with 7 bases lining up with TRBD1. Per germline, CDR1 MGHRA and CDR2 YSYEKL. The CDR3 runs to 17 residues. V lost 0 bases and J lost 2; bases outside the gene matches: 9. The CDR3 coding sequence is TGCGCCAGCAGCCAAGATCGGGCAAGGGGGCTAAACACTGAAGCTTTCTTT. Translation: CASSQDRARGLNTEAFF.

Only one count was recorded for this clone. The chain employs TRBV4-3 and TRBJ2-3; 13 bases map to TRBD2. Per the germline V gene, CDR1 is LGHNA and CDR2 is YSLEER. The J segment lost 6 bases and the V segment lost 4 bases, leaving 4 bases of the junction unmatched. The CDR3 extends over 15 amino acids. The DNA of the CDR3 is TGCGCCAGCAGCCGGACTAGCGGGAGCATCGATACGCAGTATTTT. It encodes CASSRTSGSIDTQYF.

The V and J genes are TRBV3-1 (or the pseudogene TRBV3-2) and TRBJ1-2, with a tentative D call TRBD1 (5 bases). Germline V gives CDR1 LGHDT, CDR2 YNNKEL (reference sequence). This CDR3 has 13 amino acids. Trimming took 4 bases from V and 2 from J, leaving 8 bases between them. The CDR3 region has the DNA TGTGCCAGCAGCCCCCAGGGAAACTATGGCTACACCTTC. Amino acids: CASSPQGNYGYTF.

This chain connects TRBV5-4 to TRBJ1-4; the D gene is possibly TRBD1 (6 bases). This CDR3 is 14 amino acids long. Trimming stripped 1 base from V and 8 bases from J, with 12 bases between. Germline CDR1 is SGHNT and CDR2 is YYREEE (reference sequence). The CDR3 region has the DNA TGTGCCAGCAGCTTGCCCCAGGGGAACGAAAAACTGTTTTTT. Encoded protein: CASSLPQGNEKLFF.

The chain carries TRBV4-2 and TRBJ2-7; 9 nucleotides line up with TRBD2. CDR1 and CDR2 from the germline V gene are LGHNA and YNFKEQ. V lost 2 bases, J lost 0 bases, and 8 bases stayed unmatched. The CDR3 totals 17 residues. This chain's CDR3 is CASSQSASGTSSYEQYF. The CDR3 DNA follows: TGTGCCAGCAGCCAATCGGCTAGCGGGACCAGCTCCTACGAGCAGTACTTC.

This chain uses TRBV3-1 (or the pseudogene TRBV3-2) with TRBJ2-7; tentative D call: TRBD1 (5 bases). V gave up 4 bases and J gave up 3 bases, with 13 bases separating them. The CDR3 extends over 14 amino acids. Germline V gene sequence: CDR1 LGHDT, CDR2 YNNKEL (reference sequence). The CDR3 sequence is CASSPFQGFYEQYF. As DNA, the CDR3 is TGTGCCAGCAGCCCCTTCCAGGGTTTCTACGAGCAGTACTTC.

This clone was observed a single time. The chain couples TRBV4-3 to TRBJ1-4; D call uncertain. From germline, CDR1 is LGHNA and CDR2 YSLEER. Trimming removed 1 base from V and 2 bases from J, with 11 bases in between. The CDR3 consists of 16 residues. CDR3 amino acids: CASSQGWRATNEKLFF. CDR3 nucleotides: TGCGCCAGCAGCCAAGGATGGAGGGCTACTAATGAAAAACTGTTTTTT.

The DNA for the CDR3 is TGTGCCAGCAGTTTGGTACAGCTTTCCTACGAGCAGTACTTC. Translation gives CASSLVQLSYEQYF. The chain uses TRBV28 and TRBJ2-7; D is ambiguous. V was pared by 3 bases and J by 1 base, with 10 bases between. Germline CDR1 and CDR2: MDHEN and SYDVKM. The length of the CDR3 is 14 residues.

In its sample, this clone was seen a few times. J is TRBJ2-5 and V is TRBV18; D not certain. Germline CDR1 KGHSH, CDR2 LQKENI. V shed 1 base and J shed 3 bases, with 6 bases lying between them. This CDR3 spans 13 amino acids. The CDR3 sequence is CASSPQSEETQYF. DNA of the CDR3: TGTGCCAGCTCACCACAATCTGAAGAGACCCAGTACTTC.

This rearrangement joins TRBV5-4 to TRBJ1-2, with 8 bases identical to TRBD1. Germline loops: CDR1 SGHNT, CDR2 YYREEE (reference sequence). This CDR3 has 15 residues. V shed 4 bases and J 2 bases; nucleotides not matched to a gene: 7. The chain's CDR3 is CASSRGGQGNYGYTF. CDR3 bases: TGTGCCAGCAGCAGAGGCGGACAGGGAAACTATGGCTACACCTTC.

The rearrangement links TRBV5-4 to TRBJ2-7; 7 bases map to TRBD1. This CDR3 has 14 amino acids. V lost 5 bases and J lost 0; bases outside the gene matches: 5. Germline CDR1 is SGHNT and CDR2 is YYREEE (reference sequence). Here the CDR3 DNA reads TGTGCCAGCAGACAGGACAGGTCCTCCTACGAGCAGTACTTC. Protein product: CASRQDRSSYEQYF.

This chain links TRBV9 with TRBJ2-3, with D maybe TRBD2 (5 bases). The CDR3 covers 16 residues. Germline assignment: CDR1 SGDLS and CDR2 YYNGEE. V was clipped by 4 bases and J by 2 bases, with 17 bases between them. The CDR3 sequence: CASSFGLSNPTDTQYF. CDR3 coding DNA: TGTGCCAGCAGCTTCGGACTTTCGAACCCCACAGATACGCAGTATTTT.

V usage is TRBV27 and J usage is TRBJ2-5; TRBD2 is a possible D gene (6 bases). CDR1 MNHEY and CDR2 SMNVEV come from the germline V gene (reference sequence). The V gene lost 10 bases and the J gene lost 7 bases, with 16 bases spanning the gap. The CDR3 runs to 12 residues. In DNA, the CDR3 is TGTGCCACCGGGGTACGGGGAGGGACCCAGTACTTC. It specifies CATGVRGGTQYF.

This clone was seen only once. CDR3 sequence: CASSLARGKNIQYF. The CDR3 DNA reads as TGTGCCAGCAGCTTAGCCCGGGGAAAAAACATTCAGTACTTC. J is TRBJ2-4 and V is TRBV7-2; D is perhaps TRBD2 (5 bases). Trimming removed 0 bases from V and 4 bases from J, with 7 bases in between. CDR1 and CDR2 from the germline V gene are SGHTA and FQGNSA. The CDR3 has 14 amino acids.

This chain links TRBV6-5 with TRBJ2-5, with a possible D match to TRBD2 (6 bases). The V end lost 7 bases, the J end lost 4 bases, and 13 bases lay between the germline ends. The CDR3 loop spans 13 amino acids. Germline V CDR1 and CDR2: MNHEY, SVGAGI. CDR3 sequence: CASTSPGVETQYF. In nucleotides, the CDR3 is TGTGCCAGCACCAGCCCGGGGGTAGAGACCCAGTACTTC.

The genes are TRBV20-1 and TRBJ1-1; TRBD1 matches at 7 bases. CDR3 size: 12 residues. In germline, CDR1 is DFQATT, CDR2 SNEGSKA (reference sequence). With V trimmed by 3 bases and J by 7 bases, 5 bases remained unmatched. CDR3: CSASTGAGEAFF. Here the CDR3 DNA reads TGCAGTGCTAGTACAGGGGCTGGTGAAGCTTTCTTT.

The V and J genes are TRBV3-1 (or the pseudogene TRBV3-2) and TRBJ2-4; D ambiguous. V gave up 5 bases and J gave up 8 bases, with 13 bases separating them. Germline CDR1 is LGHDT and CDR2 is YNNKEL (reference sequence). The CDR3 covers 13 residues. CDR3 nucleotides: TGTGCCAGCAGCAAGAGTACAGATGACATTCAGTACTTC. It encodes CASSKSTDDIQYF.

The CDR3 bases are TGTGCCAGCAGCACCGGACTAGCGGGCCGCACCGGGGAGCTGTTTTTT. This gives the protein CASSTGLAGRTGELFF. The rearrangement uses TRBV7-2 and TRBJ2-2, with 11 positions matching TRBD2. Germline V gene sequence: CDR1 SGHTA, CDR2 FQGNSA. The CDR3 covers 16 residues. J lost 4 bases, V lost 5 bases, and 6 bases had no gene match.

This chain uses TRBV6-2 or TRBV6-3 with TRBJ2-3; D is perhaps TRBD2 (6 bases). The CDR3 loop spans 16 amino acids. V was shortened by 5 bases and J by 0 bases, with 15 bases between the two germline ends. The germline CDR1 and CDR2 sequences are MNHEY and SVGEGT. The CDR3 spells CASSPFSGPSTDTQYF. Here the CDR3 DNA reads TGTGCCAGCAGTCCCTTTAGCGGACCTAGCACAGATACGCAGTATTTT.